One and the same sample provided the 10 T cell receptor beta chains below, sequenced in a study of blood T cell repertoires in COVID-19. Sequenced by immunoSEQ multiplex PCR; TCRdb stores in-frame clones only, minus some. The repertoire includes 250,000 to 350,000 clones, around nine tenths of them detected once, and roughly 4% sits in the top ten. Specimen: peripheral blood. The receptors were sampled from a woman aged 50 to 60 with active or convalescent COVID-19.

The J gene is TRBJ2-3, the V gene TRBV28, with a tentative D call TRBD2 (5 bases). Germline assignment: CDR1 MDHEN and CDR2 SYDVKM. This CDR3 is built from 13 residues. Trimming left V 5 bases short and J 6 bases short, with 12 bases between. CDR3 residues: CASSRSGGDTQYF. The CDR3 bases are TGTGCCAGCAGTCGGTCCGGAGGTGATACGCAGTATTTT.

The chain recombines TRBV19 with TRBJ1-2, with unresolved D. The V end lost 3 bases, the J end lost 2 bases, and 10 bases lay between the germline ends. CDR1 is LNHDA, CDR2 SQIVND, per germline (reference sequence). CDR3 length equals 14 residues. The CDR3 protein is CASSIVRGNYGYTF. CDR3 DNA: TGTGCCAGTAGTATTGTCCGTGGCAACTATGGCTACACCTTC. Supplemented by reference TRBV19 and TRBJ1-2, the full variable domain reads DGGITQSPKYLFRKEGQNVTLSCEQNLNHDAMYWYRQDPGQGLRLIYYSQIVNDFQKGDIAEGYSVSREKKESFPLTVTSAQKNPTAFYLCASSIVRGNYGYTFGSGTRLTVV.

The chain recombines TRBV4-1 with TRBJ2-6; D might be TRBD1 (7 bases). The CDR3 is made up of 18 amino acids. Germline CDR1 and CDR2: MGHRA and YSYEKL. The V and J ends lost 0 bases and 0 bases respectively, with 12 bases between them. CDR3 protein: CASSQEGQGGSGANVLTF. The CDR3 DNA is TGCGCCAGCAGCCAAGAAGGCCAGGGGGGCTCTGGGGCCAACGTCCTGACTTTC.

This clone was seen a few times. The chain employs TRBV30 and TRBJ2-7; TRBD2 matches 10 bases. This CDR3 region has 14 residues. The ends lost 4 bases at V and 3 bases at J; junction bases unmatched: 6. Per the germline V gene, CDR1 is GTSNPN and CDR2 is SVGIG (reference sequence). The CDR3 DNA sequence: TGTGCCTGGACCTCTAGCGGGAGCTACTACGAGCAGTACTTC. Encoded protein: CAWTSSGSYYEQYF. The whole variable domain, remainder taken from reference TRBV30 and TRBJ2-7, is SQTIHQWPATLVQPVGSPLSLECTVEGTSNPNLYWYRQAAGRGLQLLFYSVGIGQISSEVPQNLSASRPQDRQFILSSKKLLLSDSGFYLCAWTSSGSYYEQYFGPGTRLTVT.

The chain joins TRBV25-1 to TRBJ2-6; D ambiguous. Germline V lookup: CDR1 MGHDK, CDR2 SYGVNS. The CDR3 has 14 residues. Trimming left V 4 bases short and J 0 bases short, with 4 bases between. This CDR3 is CASSVGSGANVLTF. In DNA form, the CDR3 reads TGTGCCAGCAGTGTCGGCTCTGGGGCCAACGTCCTGACTTTC.

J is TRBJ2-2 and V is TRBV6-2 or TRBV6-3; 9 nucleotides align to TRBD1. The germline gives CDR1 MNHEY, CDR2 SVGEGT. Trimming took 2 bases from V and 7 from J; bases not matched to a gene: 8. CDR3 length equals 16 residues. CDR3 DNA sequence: TGTGCCAGCAGTTACAACGGGACAGGGCCCCTCGGGGAGCTGTTTTTT. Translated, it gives CASSYNGTGPLGELFF.

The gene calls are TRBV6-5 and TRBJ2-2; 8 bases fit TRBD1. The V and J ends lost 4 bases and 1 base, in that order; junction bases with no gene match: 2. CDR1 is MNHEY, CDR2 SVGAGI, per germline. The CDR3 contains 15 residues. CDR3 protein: CASSSGTGNTGELFF. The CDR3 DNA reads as TGTGCCAGCAGTTCAGGGACAGGGAACACCGGGGAGCTGTTTTTT.

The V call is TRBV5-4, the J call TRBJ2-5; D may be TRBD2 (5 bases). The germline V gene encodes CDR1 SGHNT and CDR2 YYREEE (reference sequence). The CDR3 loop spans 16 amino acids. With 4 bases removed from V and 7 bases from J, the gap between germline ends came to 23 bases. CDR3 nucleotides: TGTGCCAGCAGCACCGGGGTAGGACGAAGAGTAGGGACCCAGTACTTC. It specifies CASSTGVGRRVGTQYF. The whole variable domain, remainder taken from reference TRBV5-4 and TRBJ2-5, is ETGVTQSPTHLIKTRGQQVTLRCSSQSGHNTVSWYQQALGQGPQFIFQYYREEENGRGNFPPRFSGLQFPNYSSELNVNALELDDSALYLCASSTGVGRRVGTQYFGPGTRLLVL.

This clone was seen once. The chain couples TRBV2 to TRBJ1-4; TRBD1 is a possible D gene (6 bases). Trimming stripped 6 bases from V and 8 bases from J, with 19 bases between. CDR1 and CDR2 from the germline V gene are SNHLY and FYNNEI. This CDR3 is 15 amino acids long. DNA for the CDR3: TGTGCCAGCAGCGTTTCCGTTACAGGGCCCGAAAAACTGTTTTTT. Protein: CASSVSVTGPEKLFF.

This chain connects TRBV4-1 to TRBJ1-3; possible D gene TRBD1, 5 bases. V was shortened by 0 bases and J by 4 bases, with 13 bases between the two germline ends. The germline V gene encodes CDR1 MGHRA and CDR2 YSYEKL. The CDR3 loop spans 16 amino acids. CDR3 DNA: TGCGCCAGCAGCCAAGATATGGCAGGGTACGGAAACACCATATATTTT. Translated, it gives CASSQDMAGYGNTIYF.